The rows below give T cell receptor beta chains drawn from one sample of a study of shared clonotypes between healthy human individuals. The protocol was immunoSEQ multiplex PCR, while the TCRdb copy is restricted to in-frame clones and leaves out a portion. The data contain 1.4 million or so clones, approximately 98.5% of them singletons. The sequencing input was naive CD4+ T cells sorted from blood. Receptors were obtained from a man aged 25-40 years in good health. Both conserved end residues are part of each CDR3. The D gene is left open where the match is weak.

j_call | v_call | d_call | cdr3_nt | cdr3_aa
TRBJ2-7 | TRBV7-2 | TRBD2 | TGTGCCAGCAGCAGGAATGTAGGACTAGCTTTCTACGAGCAGTACTTC | CASSRNVGLAFYEQYF
TRBJ2-7 | TRBV7-8 | . | TGTGCCAGCAGCCTCGGACGGACCTACGAGCAGTACTTC | CASSLGRTYEQYF
TRBJ2-1 | TRBV28 | TRBD1 | TGTGCCAGCAGTCTCCCAAGGGGGCTTGAGCAGTTCTTC | CASSLPRGLEQFF
TRBJ2-3 | TRBV15 | TRBD1 | TGTGCCACCAGCAGAGATCCAGGGGGCTCAACAGATACGCAGTATTTT | CATSRDPGGSTDTQYF
TRBJ2-3 | TRBV5-6 | . | TGTGCCAGCAGCTTGGCGGCTAGAGTAGATACGCAGTATTTT | CASSLAARVDTQYF
TRBJ2-7 | TRBV4-3 | . | TGCGCCAGCAGCCAAACACTCCGGGAAGACTACGAGCAGTACTTC | CASSQTLREDYEQYF
TRBJ2-7 | TRBV29-1 | . | TGCAGCGCCCGGGGACTTGACTCCTACGAGCAGTACTTC | CSARGLDSYEQYF
TRBJ1-5 | TRBV5-8 | . | TGTGCCAGCAGCTTATGGGTTGGCAATCAGCCCCAGCATTTT | CASSLWVGNQPQHF
TRBJ2-1 | TRBV29-1 | TRBD2 | TGCAGCGTTGCCGGGAGGGCTTGGAATGAGCAGTTCTTC | CSVAGRAWNEQFF
TRBJ2-3 | TRBV15 | . | TGTGCCACCAGCAGGGACTTCACAGATACGCAGTATTTT | CATSRDFTDTQYF